This T cell receptor (beta chain) originates from a study of shared clonotypes between healthy human individuals. On the study more broadly: Serving as donors were two women and a few men, whose ages spanned 18 to 49. For every donor, three CD4 naive, three CD4 memory, two CD8 naive and one CD8 memory plates were used.

CDR3 length: 14 residues. CDR1 is ENHRY, CDR2 SYGVKD, per germline. V gave up 3 bases and J gave up 4 bases; unmatched junction bases: 2. Note on this clone: The target antigen is unknown.

Findings of the study overall: Donor scarcity curtailed the genetic and exposure-history diversity represented herein.

The data were produced by immunoSEQ multiplex PCR, yet TCRdb's version contains in-frame clones alone and is incomplete. The sample consists of hundreds of thousands of clones, roughly 98% of them appearing once. CD8 cells classed as naive were CD45RO-negative and positively selected for CCR7, excluding terminally differentiated effector memory CD45RA+ cells. Donors were healthy HIV-negative adults without recently reported acute infections or vaccinations. The sequencing input was naive CD8+ T cells sorted from blood. The sequence was collected from a man aged 25-45 years in good health. This chain connects TRBV10-3 to TRBJ2-7, with 11 bases fitting TRBD1. The CDR3 bases are TGTGCCATCAGTGAAGGGACAGGGGGTTACGAGCAGTACTTC. It encodes CAISEGTGGYEQYF.